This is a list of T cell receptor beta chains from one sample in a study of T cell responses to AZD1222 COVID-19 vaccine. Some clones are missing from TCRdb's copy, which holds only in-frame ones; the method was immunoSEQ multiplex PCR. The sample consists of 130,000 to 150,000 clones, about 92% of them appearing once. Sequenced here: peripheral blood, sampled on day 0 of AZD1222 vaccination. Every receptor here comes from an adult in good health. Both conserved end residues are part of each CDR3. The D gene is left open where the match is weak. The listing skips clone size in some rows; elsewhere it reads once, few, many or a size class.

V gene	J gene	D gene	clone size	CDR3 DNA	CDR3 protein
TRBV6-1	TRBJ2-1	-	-	TGTGCCAGCAGTGAGTGGCGGGATATACGCTACAATGAGCAGTTCTTC	CASSEWRDIRYNEQFF
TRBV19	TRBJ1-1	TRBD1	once	TGTGCCAGTAGTATAGACAGGGGGTCCACTGAAGCTTTCTTT	CASSIDRGSTEAFF
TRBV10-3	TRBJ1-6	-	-	TGTGCCATCAGTGAGTCCGGGGGGGTAGTGACCCTCCACTTT	CAISESGGVVTLHF
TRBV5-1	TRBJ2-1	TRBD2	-	TGCGCCAGCAGCTTGGAAAGCGGGAGGCACAATGAGCAGTTCTTC	CASSLESGRHNEQFF
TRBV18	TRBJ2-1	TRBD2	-	TGTGCCAGCTCACCGGAAGCGGGAGACAGGTACAATGAGCAGTTCTTC	CASSPEAGDRYNEQFF
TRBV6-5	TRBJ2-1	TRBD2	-	TGTGCCAGCAGTTACTTCCGAACTAGCGGGAGGTCGCAGTTCTTC	CASSYFRTSGRSQFF
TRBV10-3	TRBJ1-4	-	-	TGTGCCTCCTCGCCCAGCCCGGGACTTCCTGCAACTAATGAAAAACTGTTTTTT	CASSPSPGLPATNEKLFF
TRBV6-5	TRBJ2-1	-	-	TGTGCCAGCAGTTACTCGAATTCAGGGAGGTTGTATGAGCAGTTCTTC	CASSYSNSGRLYEQFF
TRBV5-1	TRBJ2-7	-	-	TGCGCCAGCAGCTTGGTGAGCAACGAGCAGTACTTC	CASSLVSNEQYF
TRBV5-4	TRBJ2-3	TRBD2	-	TGTGCCAGCAGAGTGGGACTAGCGGACCTCACAGATACGCAGTATTTT	CASRVGLADLTDTQYF
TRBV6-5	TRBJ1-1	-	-	TGTGCCAGCAGTTCGGGACGGAACACTGAAGCTTTCTTT	CASSSGRNTEAFF
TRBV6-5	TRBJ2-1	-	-	TGTGCCAGCAGTCGGGGGACGGGCAATGAGCAGTTCTTC	CASSRGTGNEQFF
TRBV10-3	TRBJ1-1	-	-	TGTGCCATCAGTGGGCAGGTGAACACTGAAGCTTTCTTT	CAISGQVNTEAFF
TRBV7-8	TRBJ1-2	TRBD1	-	TGTGCCAGCAGCTCACAATACTGGGACAGGCAGGGCTACACCTTC	CASSSQYWDRQGYTF
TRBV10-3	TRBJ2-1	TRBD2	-	TGTGCCATCAGTCGCGAGCGGGAGAGATACAATGAGCAGTTCTTC	CAISRERERYNEQFF
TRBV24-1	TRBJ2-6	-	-	TGTGCCACCAGTGATTGGGGGGTTGCTGGGGCCAACGTCCTGACTTTC	CATSDWGVAGANVLTF
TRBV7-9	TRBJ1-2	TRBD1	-	TGTGCCAGCAGGAAGGGGACAGGTGAAGGCTACACCTTC	CASRKGTGEGYTF
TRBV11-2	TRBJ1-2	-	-	TGTGCCAGCAGAAAAAGCAGTGTACTGATCGCCTTC	CASRKSSVLIAF
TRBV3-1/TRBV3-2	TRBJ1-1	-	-	TGTGCCAGCAGCCAAGGAGGGTGGGAGGGGACGAACACTGAAGCTTTCTTT	CASSQGGWEGTNTEAFF
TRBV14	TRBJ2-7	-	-	TGTGCCAGCAGCCAAACGGGGAGCTCCTACGAGCAGTACTTC	CASSQTGSSYEQYF
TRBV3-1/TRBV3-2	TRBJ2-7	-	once	TGTGCCAGCAGCCAAGACCCCGGGAGAAACGACGAGCAGTACTTC	CASSQDPGRNDEQYF
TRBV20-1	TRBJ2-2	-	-	TGCAGTGCCAGAGGAACCGGGGAGCTGTTTTTT	CSARGTGELFF
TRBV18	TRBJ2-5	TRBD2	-	TGTGCCAGCTCACCGAGAAGCGGGGACCAAGAGACCCAGTACTTC	CASSPRSGDQETQYF
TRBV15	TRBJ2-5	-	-	TGTGCCACCAGCAGAGAGGATAGCGCCCCCCGTGAGACCCAGTACTTC	CATSREDSAPRETQYF
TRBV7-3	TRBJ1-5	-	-	TGTGCCAGCAGCTTAGGACGGCGGACTAACTTCTTGGGCAATCAGCCCCAGCATTTT	CASSLGRRTNFLGNQPQHF
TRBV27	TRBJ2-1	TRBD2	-	TGTGCCAGCAGTACGCGGGGGAATGAGCAGTTCTTC	CASSTRGNEQFF
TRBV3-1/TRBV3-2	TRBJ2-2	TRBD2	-	TGTGCCAGCACTTGGGGGAGCGGGGCCGGGGAGCTGTTTTTT	CASTWGSGAGELFF
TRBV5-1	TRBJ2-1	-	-	TGCGCCAGCAGCCTAGCCGGGACTCCTACTTATAATGACAATGAGCAGTTCTTC	CASSLAGTPTYNDNEQFF
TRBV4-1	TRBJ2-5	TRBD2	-	TGCGCCAGCAGCTCCAATGGACTAGCGGTAAAAGAGACCCAGTACTTC	CASSSNGLAVKETQYF
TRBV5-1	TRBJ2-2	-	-	TGCGCCAGCAGCCTGACATCAGCGACCCCCACAGGCACCGGGGAGCTGTTTTTT	CASSLTSATPTGTGELFF
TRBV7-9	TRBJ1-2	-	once	TGTGCCAGCTTCGATGGTGGGGAGAGGGAGAACTATGGCTACACCTTC	CASFDGGERENYGYTF
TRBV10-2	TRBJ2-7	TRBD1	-	TGCGCCAGCAGTGGGTCCGGGACAGGGGGCTACGAGCAGTACTTC	CASSGSGTGGYEQYF
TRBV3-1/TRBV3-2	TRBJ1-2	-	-	TGTGCCAGCAGCCAAGCCGGGACCGCCACCTTC	CASSQAGTATF
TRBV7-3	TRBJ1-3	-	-	TGTGCCAGCAGCTTAAACCCCATTGGCTCTGGAAACACCATATATTTT	CASSLNPIGSGNTIYF
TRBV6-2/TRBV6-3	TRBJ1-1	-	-	TGTGCCAGCAGTTTCTACGGACAGCCCAACACTGAAGCTTTCTTT	CASSFYGQPNTEAFF
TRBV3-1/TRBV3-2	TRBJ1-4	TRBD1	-	TGTGCCAGCAGCCAATTCCGGGACAGGGACGAAAAACTGTTTTTT	CASSQFRDRDEKLFF
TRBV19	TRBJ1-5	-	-	TGTGCCAGTAGTATGGGCCTATCGGGTCAGCCCCAGCATTTT	CASSMGLSGQPQHF
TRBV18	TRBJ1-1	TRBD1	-	TGTGCCAGCTCACGTTCCGGGACAGGGGGAATCGGCACTGAAGCTTTCTTT	CASSRSGTGGIGTEAFF
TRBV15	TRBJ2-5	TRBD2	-	TGTGCCACCAGCATCCCGCTAGCGGGAGTAGAGACCCAGTACTTC	CATSIPLAGVETQYF
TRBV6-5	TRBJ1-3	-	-	TGTGCCAGCAGCCGTGACAGTTTCTCTGGAAACACCATATATTTT	CASSRDSFSGNTIYF
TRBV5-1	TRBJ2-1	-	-	TGCGCCAGCAGCTTACTGACAGGGAGGGACAATGAGCAGTTCTTC	CASSLLTGRDNEQFF
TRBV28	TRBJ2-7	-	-	TGTGCCAGTAACGACCTAGAGGGGAATGGGCAGTACTTC	CASNDLEGNGQYF
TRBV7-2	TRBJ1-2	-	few	TGTGCCAGCAGCTTAGCGCGGGGACCCAACTATGGCTACACCTTC	CASSLARGPNYGYTF
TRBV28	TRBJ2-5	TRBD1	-	TGTGCCAGCAGTGGGACAGACGAAGAGACCCAGTACTTC	CASSGTDEETQYF
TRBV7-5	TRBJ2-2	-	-	TGTGTCAGAAGCGCCAGGCTTGCCGCCGGGGAGCTGTTTTTT	CVRSARLAAGELFF
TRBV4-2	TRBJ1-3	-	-	TGTGCCAGCAGCCCTCAGTGGCTGGGACTGAGCTCTGGAAACACCATATATTTT	CASSPQWLGLSSGNTIYF
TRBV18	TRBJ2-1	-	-	TGTGCCAGCTCATCCCAGGGCAGCGAGCAGTTCTTC	CASSSQGSEQFF
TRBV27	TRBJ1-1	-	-	TGTGCCAGCAGTTGGGGGGACGGGGGGCATATGAACACTGAAGCTTTCTTT	CASSWGDGGHMNTEAFF
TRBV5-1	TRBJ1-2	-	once	TGCGCCAGCAGCTTGGCCGATGGCTACACCTTC	CASSLADGYTF
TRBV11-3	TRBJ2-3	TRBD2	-	TGTGCCAGCAGCCGGACTAGCGCGTCAGATACGCAGTATTTT	CASSRTSASDTQYF
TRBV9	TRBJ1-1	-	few	TGTGCCAGCAGCGCCCTCGCAGGGGCCTGGGGCACTGAAGCTTTCTTT	CASSALAGAWGTEAFF
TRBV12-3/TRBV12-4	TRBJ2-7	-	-	TGTGCCAGCAGGTTCATGGGCGAGCAGTACTTC	CASRFMGEQYF
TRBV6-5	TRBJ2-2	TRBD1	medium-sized	TGTGCCAGCAGCCTCGGGACAGGGTCTACCGGGGAGCTGTTTTTT	CASSLGTGSTGELFF
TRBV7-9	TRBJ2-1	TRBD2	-	TGTGCCAGCAGCTTCGTAAGCGGGGGGCCCCGGGATGAGCAGTTCTTC	CASSFVSGGPRDEQFF